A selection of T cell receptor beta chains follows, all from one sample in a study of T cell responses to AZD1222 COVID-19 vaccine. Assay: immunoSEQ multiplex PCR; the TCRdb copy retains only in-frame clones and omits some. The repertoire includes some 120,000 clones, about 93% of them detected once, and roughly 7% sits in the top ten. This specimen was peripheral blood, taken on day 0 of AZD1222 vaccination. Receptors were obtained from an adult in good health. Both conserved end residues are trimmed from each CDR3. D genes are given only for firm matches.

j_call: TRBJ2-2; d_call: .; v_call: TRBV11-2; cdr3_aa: ASSLPAGFGELF
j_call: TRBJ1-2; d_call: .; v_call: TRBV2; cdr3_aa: ASTPGPGGYT
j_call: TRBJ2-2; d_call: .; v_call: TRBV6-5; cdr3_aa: ASSYSNGPHGELF
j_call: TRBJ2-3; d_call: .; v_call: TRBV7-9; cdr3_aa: ASSPRGPTDTQY
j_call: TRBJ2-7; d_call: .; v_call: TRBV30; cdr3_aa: AWSPGVSAYEQY
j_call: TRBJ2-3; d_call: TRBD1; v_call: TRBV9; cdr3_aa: ASSKRTGGTDTQY
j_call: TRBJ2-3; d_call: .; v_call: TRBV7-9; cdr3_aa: ASSTWTTDTQY
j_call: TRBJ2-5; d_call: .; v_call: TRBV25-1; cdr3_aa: ASSEFPTGRAATQY
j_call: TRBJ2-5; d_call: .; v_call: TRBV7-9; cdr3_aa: ASSSETVTETQY
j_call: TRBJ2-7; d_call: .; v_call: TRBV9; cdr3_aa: ASSVGEAYEQY
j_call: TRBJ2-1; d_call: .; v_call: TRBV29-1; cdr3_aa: SVAVQGSGNEQF
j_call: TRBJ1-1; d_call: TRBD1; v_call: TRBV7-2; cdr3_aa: ASRRQGRSGNTEAF
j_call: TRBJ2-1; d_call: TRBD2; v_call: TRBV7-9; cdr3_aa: ASSSGLAGGLTEQF
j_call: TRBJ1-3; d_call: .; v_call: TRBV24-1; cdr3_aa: ATTGGVSLARLSSGNTIY
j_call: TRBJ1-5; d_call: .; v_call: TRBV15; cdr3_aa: ATSRGLGGGQPQH
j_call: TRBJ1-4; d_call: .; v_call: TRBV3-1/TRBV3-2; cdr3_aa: ASSQTTGGNEKLF
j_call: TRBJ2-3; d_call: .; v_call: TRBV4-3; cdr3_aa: ASSPRGSSGREQDTQY
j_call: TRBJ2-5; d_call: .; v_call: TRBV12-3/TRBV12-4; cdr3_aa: ASSLRERETQY
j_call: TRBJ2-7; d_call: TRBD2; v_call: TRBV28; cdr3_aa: ASSSPGLARVYEQY
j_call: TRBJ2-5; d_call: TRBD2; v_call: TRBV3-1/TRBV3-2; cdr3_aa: ASSQVGGRRGETQY
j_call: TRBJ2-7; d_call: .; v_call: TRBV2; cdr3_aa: ASTQDDHEQY
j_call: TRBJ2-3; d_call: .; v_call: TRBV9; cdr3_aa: ASSVAFVRPDTQY
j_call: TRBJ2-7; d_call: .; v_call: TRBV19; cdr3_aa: ASSIDLDSSYEQY
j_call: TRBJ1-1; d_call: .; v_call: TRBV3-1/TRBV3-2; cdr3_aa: ASSQGGNTEAF
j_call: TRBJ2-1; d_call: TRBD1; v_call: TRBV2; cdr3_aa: ASSGGQGGYNEQF
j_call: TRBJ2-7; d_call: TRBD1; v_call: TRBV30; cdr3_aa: AYRTGGLSSYEQY
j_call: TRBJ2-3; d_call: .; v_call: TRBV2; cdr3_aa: ASTGAGTQY